This entry is about one T cell receptor (beta chain). The data were taken from a study of technical replicates of blood from a handful of donors. Using immunoSEQ multiplex PCR, the repertoire was profiled, and TCRdb retains in-frame clones only, with some absent. The sample holds tens of thousands of clones, roughly nine tenths seen once. This CDR3 spans 13 amino acids. The V and J ends lost 3 bases and 8 bases respectively, with 12 bases between them. Germline V gene lookup returns CDR1 SGHVS and CDR2 FQNEAQ. This chain links TRBV7-8 with TRBJ2-3; perhaps TRBD2 as D (5 bases). The receptor comes from a human donor in good health. Some clones in this sample may be carry-over from other donors' samples. Sequencing was performed on PBMCs. The CDR3 protein is CASSLDSRGTQYF. In DNA, the CDR3 is TGTGCCAGCAGCTTGGACTCCCGGGGTACGCAGTATTTT.